Below, 18 T cell receptor beta chains from the same sample are listed, as sequenced in a study of human T cells and chemical hapten exposure. TCRdb recomputed calls from the RACE reads with MiXCR, one row per CDR3 protein. This table has about 110,000 distinct CDR3 sequences, around 10% appearing once. Documented time point: pre-sensitization, week 0. The treatment here: therapeutic diphenylcyclopropenone sensitization with weekly scalp DPC. The material was whole blood, obtained in connection with sensitization to the hapten diphenylcyclopropenone (DPC). All receptors derive from a woman between 45 and 65 years old with alopecia areata. Some clones in this sample may be carry-over from other donors' samples.

The gene calls are TRBV7-6 and TRBJ2-7, with 8 positions matching TRBD1. Germline assignment: CDR1 SGHVS and CDR2 FNYEAQ. Trimming cost V 1 base and J 6 bases; bases outside gene matches: 8. CDR3 size: 15 residues. CDR3 in amino acids: CASSLEAGQAFEQYF. CDR3 in DNA: TGTGCCAGCAGCTTAGAGGCGGGACAGGCCTTCGAGCAGTACTTC.

This chain links TRBV28 with TRBJ1-5; D gene ambiguous. Germline assignment: CDR1 MDHEN and CDR2 SYDVKM. CDR3 length equals 14 residues. V lost 4 bases and J lost 7, with 14 bases in between. CDR3 DNA sequence: TGTGCCAGCAGTTCCCACCGTGGCCTCCAGCCCCAGCATTTT. It encodes CASSSHRGLQPQHF.

There are many counts of this clonotype. V and J are TRBV6-5 and TRBJ1-1; a possible D gene is TRBD1 (6 bases). There are 14 residues in the CDR3. Germline CDR1 reads MNHEY; CDR2 reads SVGAGI. Trimming pared 0 bases from V and 1 base from J, leaving 6 bases between. Written as DNA, the CDR3 is TGTGCCAGCAGTTACTCACAGGGGAACACTGAAGCTTTCTTT. As protein: CASSYSQGNTEAFF.

This clonotype occurred a few times. The chain combines TRBV4-1 with TRBJ1-3; D may be TRBD1 (5 bases). The germline V and J ends were trimmed by 0 bases and 2 bases, with 8 bases remaining between them. The CDR3 loop spans 15 amino acids. The germline V gene encodes CDR1 MGHRA and CDR2 YSYEKL. The CDR3 sequence is CASSQDQGPGNTIYF. The DNA of the CDR3 is TGCGCCAGCAGCCAAGATCAGGGCCCTGGAAACACCATATATTTT.

This clonotype was seen repeatedly, ten times or more. The chain uses TRBV7-6 and TRBJ2-5, with D hard to call. Germline loops: CDR1 SGHVS, CDR2 FNYEAQ. Trimming removed 1 base from V and 2 bases from J, with 8 bases in between. There are 14 residues in the CDR3. CDR3 sequence reads: CASSLEGWQETQYF. The CDR3 DNA sequence: TGTGCCAGCAGCTTAGAAGGCTGGCAAGAGACCCAGTACTTC.

This clonotype showed up many times. This chain links TRBV5-1 with TRBJ2-3, with D tentatively TRBD2 (6 bases). Trimming took 4 bases from V and 3 from J, leaving 15 bases between them. Germline V gene data show CDR1 as SGHRS and CDR2 as YFSETQ. The CDR3 extends over 15 amino acids. The CDR3 DNA is TGCGCCAGCAGCGCCGTTGGGGAGGTGACAGATACGCAGTATTTT. Amino acid sequence: CASSAVGEVTDTQYF.

This clonotype was picked up many times. This rearrangement joins TRBV4-2 to TRBJ1-1; no clear D. V gave up 0 bases and J gave up 3 bases, with 17 bases separating them. The CDR3 is 17 amino acids. CDR1 and CDR2 from the germline V gene are LGHNA and YNFKEQ. CDR3 coding DNA: TGTGCCAGCAGCCAAGATCCCCCCGCAGTCCGGGACACTGAAGCTTTCTTT. This codes for CASSQDPPAVRDTEAFF.

V and J are TRBV7-8 and TRBJ1-5; D is ambiguous. The V gene lost 5 bases and the J gene lost 6 bases, with 14 bases spanning the gap. CDR1 is SGHVS and CDR2 is FQNEAQ in the germline V gene. The CDR3 has 14 residues. The CDR3 protein is CASSPRRSSQPQHF. The CDR3 nucleotides are TGTGCCAGCAGCCCTCGGAGGTCTAGTCAGCCCCAGCATTTT.

In its sample, this clonotype was seen a few times. This chain uses TRBV9 with TRBJ2-2; D possibly matches TRBD1 or TRBD2 (6 bases each). Trimming removed 0 bases at V and 4 bases at J, with 10 bases between. Germline V gene lookup returns CDR1 SGDLS and CDR2 YYNGEE. The CDR3 is made up of 15 amino acids. The CDR3 protein is CASSVEGGRTGELFF. CDR3 coding DNA: TGTGCCAGCAGCGTAGAGGGGGGCCGCACCGGGGAGCTGTTTTTT.

This clonotype has more than one count but fewer than ten. This sequence joins TRBV11-2 and TRBJ2-5; no clear D. The CDR3 runs to 16 residues. V was shortened by 0 bases and J by 4 bases, with 15 bases between the two germline ends. CDR1 SGHAT and CDR2 FQNNGV come from the germline V gene. CDR3 DNA sequence: TGTGCCAGCAGCTTAGATCTAGACTTCCTAGGAGAGACCCAGTACTTC. Translating it yields CASSLDLDFLGETQYF.

The chain links TRBV6-2 or TRBV6-3 to TRBJ2-1; perhaps TRBD1 as D (7 bases). This CDR3 region has 15 residues. Germline V gene sequence: CDR1 MNHEY, CDR2 SVGEGT. V was pared by 1 base and J by 5 bases, with 12 bases between. Here the CDR3 reads CASSYYRGGNNEQFF. CDR3 coding DNA: TGTGCCAGCAGTTACTACAGGGGAGGTAACAATGAGCAGTTCTTC.

This clonotype was seen a few times. The chain couples TRBV5-1 to TRBJ1-1, with 7 positions matching TRBD1. The ends lost 4 bases at V and 9 bases at J; junction bases unmatched: 12. The CDR3 spans 14 residues. CDR1 and CDR2 from the germline V gene are SGHRS and YFSETQ. The CDR3 sequence is CASSGGLDRTKAFF. The CDR3, as DNA: TGCGCCAGCAGCGGGGGCCTGGACAGGACCAAAGCTTTCTTT.

The table lists this clonotype with a few counts. V gene TRBV20-1 combines with J gene TRBJ2-7, with D unclear. The length of the CDR3 is 13 residues. The ends were cut back, 0 bases at V and 5 bases at J, with 11 bases in the middle. Germline CDR1 is DFQATT and CDR2 is SNEGSKA (reference sequence). Here the CDR3 reads CSAREPGLNEQYF. In nucleotides, the CDR3 is TGCAGTGCTAGAGAACCGGGCCTCAACGAGCAGTACTTC.

This clonotype came up many times. J is TRBJ2-1 and V is TRBV14; D remains unclear. V was clipped by 0 bases and J by 7 bases, with 25 bases between them. CDR1 is SGHDN and CDR2 is FVKESK in the germline V gene. The CDR3 is 19 amino acids. The CDR3, as DNA: TGTGCCAGCAGCCAAGACCGCCTCTTGTTGGGAAGTAGCACAAATGAGCAGTTCTTC. Protein product: CASSQDRLLLGSSTNEQFF.

V and J are TRBV12-3 or TRBV12-4 and TRBJ1-4, with D unresolved. This CDR3 is 12 amino acids long. Deletions cut 7 bases from V and 8 bases from J, with 11 bases between. The CDR3 region has the DNA TGTGCCAGCACTCTGGTCCCCGAAAAACTGTTTTTT. It encodes CASTLVPEKLFF.

Ten or more counts support this clonotype. The V gene is TRBV10-3, the J gene TRBJ2-5; 8 bases are shared with TRBD2. CDR1 and CDR2 from the germline V gene are ENHRY and SYGVKD. Losses at the gene ends were 10 bases for V and 5 bases for J; bases not matched to a gene: 9. This CDR3 is built from 13 residues. The CDR3 bases are TGTGCCACCGAATCCCCGGGGGGGGAGACCCAGTACTTC. Its translation: CATESPGGETQYF.

This clonotype has ten or more counts. The chain uses TRBV28 and TRBJ2-7; TRBD2 might be the D (6 bases). With 5 bases removed from V and 2 bases from J, the gap between germline ends came to 22 bases. CDR1 and CDR2 from the germline V gene are MDHEN and SYDVKM. The CDR3 extends over 17 amino acids. The CDR3 is CASSLPNRGSKTYEQYF. CDR3 sequence (DNA): TGTGCCAGCAGTCTCCCAAATCGGGGGTCGAAAACCTACGAGCAGTACTTC.

The chain combines TRBV18 with TRBJ2-3, with TRBD2 identical over 11 bases. The V gene's germline CDR1 is KGHSH and CDR2 LQKENI. The V segment lost 4 bases and the J segment 1 base; nucleotides outside the gene matches: 4. CDR3 length equals 16 residues. CDR3 coding DNA: TGTGCCAGCTCACGACGGACTAGCGGGCGCACAGATACGCAGTATTTT. This gives the protein CASSRRTSGRTDTQYF. Filled out from reference TRBV18 and TRBJ2-3, the complete variable domain reads NAGVMQNPRHLVRRRGQEARLRCSPMKGHSHVYWYRQLPEEGLKFMVYLQKENIIDESGMPKERFSAEFPKEGPSILRIQQVVRGDSAAYFCASSRRTSGRTDTQYFGPGTRLTVL.